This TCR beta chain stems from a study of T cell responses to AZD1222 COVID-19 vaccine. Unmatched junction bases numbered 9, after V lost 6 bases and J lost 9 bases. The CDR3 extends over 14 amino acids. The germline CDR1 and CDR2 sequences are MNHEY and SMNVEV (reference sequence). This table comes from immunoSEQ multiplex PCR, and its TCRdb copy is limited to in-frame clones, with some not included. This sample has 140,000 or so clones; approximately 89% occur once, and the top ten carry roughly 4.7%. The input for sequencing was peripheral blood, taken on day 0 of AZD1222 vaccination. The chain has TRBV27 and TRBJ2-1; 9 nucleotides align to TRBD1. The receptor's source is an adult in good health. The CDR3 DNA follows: TGTGCCAGCAGACGGACAGGGGTAGTTGGTGAGCAGTTCTTC. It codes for CASRRTGVVGEQFF.